The rows below give T cell receptor beta chains drawn from one sample of a study of cytomegalovirus exposure and HLA in healthy donors. Clones were read by immunoSEQ multiplex PCR, and TCRdb kept only the in-frame ones, dropping some. Altogether roughly 70,000 clones are present, around four fifths being singletons, with the ten largest covering less than 3%. Sequenced material: PBMCs. The receptors stem from a man aged 25 to 40 in good health and CMV-seronegative. Each CDR3 is given with its conserved first and last residue. The D gene is left open where the match is weak. Expanded clones get a size class; other rows say once, few or many, or leave the size out.

size | D | J | V | CDR3 | DNA
- | - | TRBJ1-2 | TRBV28 | CASSFRGWREREHGYTF | TGTGCCAGCAGTTTTAGGGGTTGGCGGGAGAGGGAGCATGGCTACACCTTC
- | - | TRBJ1-2 | TRBV6-1 | CASSELAHYGYTF | TGTGCCAGCAGTGAACTAGCCCACTATGGCTACACCTTC
- | TRBD1 | TRBJ2-3 | TRBV18 | CASSPGTGGTDTQYF | TGTGCCAGCTCCCCCGGGACAGGGGGCACAGATACGCAGTATTTT
- | - | TRBJ2-1 | TRBV5-3 | CPVGGNNEQFF | TGTCCGGTGGGAGGAAACAATGAGCAGTTCTTC
- | - | TRBJ1-5 | TRBV28 | CASSRGGASNQPQHF | TGTGCCAGCAGTCGCGGGGGCGCAAGCAATCAGCCCCAGCATTTT
- | - | TRBJ2-1 | TRBV28 | CASSDNREFF | TGTGCCAGCAGTGACAACAGGGAGTTCTTC
- | - | TRBJ2-1 | TRBV20-1 | CSATDRLEQFF | TGCAGTGCTACAGACAGGTTGGAGCAGTTCTTC
- | - | TRBJ1-2 | TRBV2 | CASSQGGGYTF | TGTGCCAGCTCCCAGGGAGGTGGCTACACCTTC
few | TRBD1 | TRBJ1-2 | TRBV2 | CASSPGTGRNDYGYTF | TGTGCCAGCAGCCCCGGGACAGGGCGGAATGACTATGGCTACACCTTC
once | - | TRBJ2-1 | TRBV5-6 | CASSPTGREQFF | TGTGCCAGCAGCCCAACAGGGAGAGAGCAGTTCTTC
- | TRBD2 | TRBJ2-3 | TRBV7-3 | CASSLVRGGVTDTQYF | TGTGCCAGCAGCTTAGTGCGGGGGGGCGTCACAGATACGCAGTATTTT
once | TRBD1 | TRBJ1-2 | TRBV29-1 | CSGLGQEVNYTF | TGCAGCGGCCTTGGACAGGAGGTGAACTACACCTTC
once | - | TRBJ2-5 | TRBV10-3 | CAIRGGETQYF | TGTGCCATCAGAGGAGGAGAGACCCAGTACTTC
- | - | TRBJ1-6 | TRBV28 | CASRRTGSNSPLHF | TGTGCCAGCAGAAGAACAGGGTCAAATTCACCCCTCCACTTT
- | - | TRBJ2-5 | TRBV6-5 | CASRLQEKETQYF | TGTGCCAGCAGGCTTCAGGAAAAAGAGACCCAGTACTTC
few | TRBD1 | TRBJ1-1 | TRBV7-9 | CASTSGTGHAEAFF | TGTGCCAGCACCTCCGGGACAGGGCACGCCGAAGCTTTCTTT
- | - | TRBJ2-1 | TRBV4-3 | CASSQAMSGRVTYNEQFF | TGCGCCAGCAGCCAAGCCATGTCCGGGAGAGTGACCTACAATGAGCAGTTCTTC
- | TRBD2 | TRBJ2-5 | TRBV12-5 | CASGLPGGGEGETQYF | TGTGCTAGTGGTCTCCCTGGGGGGGGAGAGGGAGAGACCCAGTACTTC
- | - | TRBJ1-3 | TRBV6-5 | CASSSPFAGNTIYF | TGTGCCAGCAGTTCCCCCTTTGCGGGAAACACCATATATTTT
- | TRBD1 | TRBJ2-7 | TRBV11-2 | CASSLVGQGGSEQYF | TGTGCCAGCAGCTTAGTGGGACAGGGGGGCTCCGAGCAGTACTTC
- | - | TRBJ2-1 | TRBV6-1 | CASTVRGFGNEQFF | TGTGCCAGCACGGTTCGGGGGTTCGGGAATGAGCAGTTCTTC
- | - | TRBJ1-4 | TRBV30 | CAWNPGGGAGEKLFF | TGTGCCTGGAATCCTGGAGGGGGGGCGGGAGAAAAACTGTTTTTT
few | TRBD1 | TRBJ1-2 | TRBV2 | CASSVGQGGDYGYTF | TGTGCCAGCAGTGTCGGACAGGGGGGGGACTATGGCTACACCTTC
- | - | TRBJ2-1 | TRBV5-4 | CASSLAREQFF | TGTGCCAGCAGCTTGGCTAGGGAGCAGTTCTTC
- | TRBD1 | TRBJ2-3 | TRBV7-9 | CASTETGGFADTQYF | TGTGCCAGCACCGAAACAGGGGGCTTTGCAGATACGCAGTATTTT
- | - | TRBJ1-4 | TRBV28 | CASSLIRPTRSNEKLFF | TGTGCCAGCAGTTTAATTAGGCCGACAAGAAGTAATGAAAAACTGTTTTTT
- | - | TRBJ2-5 | TRBV4-3 | CASSQEMAGQETQYF | TGCGCCAGCAGCCAAGAAATGGCGGGACAAGAGACCCAGTACTTC
once | - | TRBJ2-5 | TRBV18 | CASLGATEETQYF | TGTGCCAGTTTAGGGGCCACAGAGGAGACCCAGTACTTC
- | - | TRBJ1-5 | TRBV5-4 | CASSLQGPDQPQHF | TGTGCCAGCAGCCTACAGGGACCGGATCAGCCCCAGCATTTT